The 28 T cell receptor beta chains in this list originate from one sample, sequenced in a study of cytomegalovirus exposure and HLA in healthy donors. Measured with immunoSEQ multiplex PCR; TCRdb has only the in-frame clones, and not every one. The sample has 75,000 to 95,000 clones; roughly 96% are singletons. Sequencing was done on a sample of PBMCs. These receptors were taken from a man younger than 30 in good health and CMV-seronegative.

This sequence joins TRBV11-2 and TRBJ2-1; 12 positions agree with TRBD2. The length of the CDR3 is 14 residues. Trimming removed 5 bases from V and 7 bases from J; junction bases left unmatched: 3. Germline assignment: CDR1 SGHAT and CDR2 FQNNGV. The DNA of the CDR3 is TGTGCCAGCAGCGAAACTAGCGGGAGGAATGAGCAGTTCTTC. As protein: CASSETSGRNEQFF.

The V gene is TRBV6-6, the J gene TRBJ2-5, with D perhaps matching TRBD2 (5 bases). Germline CDR1 and CDR2: MNHNY and SVGAGI (reference sequence). The CDR3 consists of 11 residues. V was cut by 0 bases and J by 9 bases, with 5 bases left in between. The CDR3 bases are TGTGCCAGCAGTTACTCCGGGGCCCAGTACTTC. Translating it yields CASSYSGAQYF.

The V gene is TRBV19, the J gene TRBJ1-1; D perhaps matches TRBD1 (6 bases). Germline assignment: CDR1 LNHDA and CDR2 SQIVND (reference sequence). The CDR3 totals 13 residues. Trimming took off 4 bases at V and 5 bases at J, with 11 bases between the two ends. In DNA form, the CDR3 reads TGTGCCAGTAGTACATTAGACAGGACTGAAGCTTTCTTT. Protein sequence: CASSTLDRTEAFF.

V usage is TRBV25-1 and J usage is TRBJ1-2, with D tentatively TRBD1 (5 bases). The germline V gene encodes CDR1 MGHDK and CDR2 SYGVNS. The CDR3 loop spans 13 amino acids. V was trimmed by 6 bases and J by 1 base, leaving 9 bases between them. This chain's CDR3 is CASSGRDNYGYTF. As DNA, the CDR3 is TGTGCCAGCAGCGGCAGGGATAACTATGGCTACACCTTC.

The chain has TRBV4-2 and TRBJ2-7; D is possibly TRBD1 (6 bases). The CDR3 length is 14 residues. V lost 0 bases and J lost 4, with 10 bases in between. Germline loops: CDR1 LGHNA, CDR2 YNFKEQ. The chain's CDR3 is CASSQDRGPYEQYF. CDR3 DNA sequence: TGTGCCAGCAGCCAAGACAGGGGACCTTACGAGCAGTACTTC.

The chain combines TRBV28 with TRBJ2-3, with D maybe TRBD2 (6 bases). V lost 8 bases and J 2 bases, leaving 20 bases between the germline ends. This CDR3 is 16 amino acids long. Germline loops: CDR1 MDHEN, CDR2 SYDVKM. In DNA form, the CDR3 reads TGTGCCAGCCGATACCGGGGGACTCGGATCACAGATACGCAGTATTTT. It codes for CASRYRGTRITDTQYF.

The chain carries TRBV6-5 and TRBJ1-2; D is uncertain. The V end was cut by 0 bases, the J end by 5 bases, with 7 bases between. This CDR3 has 13 amino acids. The germline V gene has CDR1 MNHEY and CDR2 SVGAGI. Here the CDR3 DNA reads TGTGCCAGCAGTTACTCCCGGGGATATGGCTACACCTTC. It translates to CASSYSRGYGYTF.

The V call is TRBV9, the J call TRBJ1-5, with TRBD1 matching over 9 bases. CDR1 is SGDLS, CDR2 YYNGEE, per germline. Germline trimming cut 4 bases from V and 2 bases from J; bases unmatched to any gene: 4. This CDR3 region has 15 residues. The CDR3 DNA sequence: TGTGCCAGCAGCCAGGGACAGGGAGGCAATCAGCCCCAGCATTTT. This translates into CASSQGQGGNQPQHF.

This chain links TRBV4-1 with TRBJ1-4, with 9 bases identical to TRBD1. The CDR3 totals 16 residues. V was pared by 5 bases and J by 2 bases, with 6 bases of the junction left unmatched. Per the germline V gene, CDR1 is MGHRA and CDR2 is YSYEKL. CDR3 protein: CASSARDRVTNEKLFF. CDR3 in DNA: TGCGCCAGCAGCGCCCGGGACAGGGTTACTAATGAAAAACTGTTTTTT.

The chain carries TRBV4-1 and TRBJ1-2; tentative D call: TRBD1 (5 bases). CDR3 size: 12 residues. V lost 4 bases to trimming and J lost 6 bases, with 9 bases between them. Germline CDR1 reads MGHRA; CDR2 reads YSYEKL. In nucleotides, the CDR3 is TGCGCCAGCAGCCTTAGGGGTAATGGCTACACCTTC. Protein product: CASSLRGNGYTF.

The chain joins TRBV7-2 to TRBJ1-2; the D gene is possibly TRBD1 (6 bases). The CDR3 totals 14 residues. V lost 0 bases, J lost 2 bases, and 7 bases lay in between. CDR1 is SGHTA and CDR2 is FQGNSA in the germline V gene. The CDR3 nucleotides read TGTGCCAGCAGCTTAGCCACAGGGAACTATGGCTACACCTTC. It encodes CASSLATGNYGYTF.

The CDR3 DNA is TGTGCCAGCAGCCCCCCGGGGTCCCAAGAGACCCAGTACTTC. Translating it yields CASSPPGSQETQYF. V and J are TRBV9 and TRBJ2-5, with D tentatively TRBD2 (5 bases). The CDR3 has 14 amino acids. Trimming pared 4 bases from V and 1 base from J, leaving 11 bases between. In germline, CDR1 is SGDLS, CDR2 YYNGEE.

The genes are TRBV6-5 and TRBJ1-5; 9 positions agree with TRBD1. V lost 8 bases to trimming and J lost 6 bases; unmatched junction nucleotides: 8. Germline V gives CDR1 MNHEY, CDR2 SVGAGI. The CDR3 covers 14 residues. This CDR3 reads CASRLTGGGQPQHF. The CDR3 DNA reads as TGTGCCAGCCGACTTACAGGGGGCGGTCAGCCCCAGCATTTT.

The V gene is TRBV2, the J gene TRBJ2-7; 9 bases match TRBD2. With V trimmed by 6 bases and J by 1 base, 7 bases remained unmatched. The CDR3 covers 15 residues. CDR1 and CDR2 (germline): SNHLY, FYNNEI. The CDR3 region is CASRKEREASYEQYV. The CDR3 nucleotides are TGTGCCAGCAGAAAAGAGCGGGAGGCTTCCTACGAGCAGTACGTC.

This clone was observed a handful of times. The chain joins TRBV11-3 to TRBJ2-5, with 10 positions matching TRBD2. The CDR3 sequence is 14 residues long. After removal of 5 bases from V and 7 bases from J, the junction contained 7 bases not matched to a gene. Per germline, CDR1 SGHNT and CDR2 YENEEA. The CDR3 reads CASSTWTSGGTQYF. CDR3 nucleotide sequence: TGTGCCAGCAGCACCTGGACTAGCGGCGGGACCCAGTACTTC.

The V gene is TRBV6-5, the J gene TRBJ1-1; TRBD1 is a possible D gene (6 bases). The CDR3 runs 15 residues. V dropped 6 bases and J dropped 0 bases, with 14 bases sitting between them. The germline gives CDR1 MNHEY, CDR2 SVGAGI. The CDR3 is CASSTGQLMNTEAFF. CDR3 DNA: TGTGCCAGCAGCACCGGACAGCTCATGAACACTGAAGCTTTCTTT.

V usage is TRBV5-1 and J usage is TRBJ2-1, with 11 bases aligning to TRBD2. Germline V gene sequence: CDR1 SGHRS, CDR2 YFSETQ. The CDR3 has 17 residues. The ends lost 5 bases at V and 4 bases at J; junction bases unmatched: 11. CDR3 in amino acids: CASSRGLAGYNYNEQFF. DNA for the CDR3: TGCGCCAGCAGTCGAGGACTAGCGGGTTATAATTACAATGAGCAGTTCTTC. The full variable domain, in which reference TRBV5-1 and TRBJ2-1 provide the parts outside the CDR3, is KAGVTQTPRYLIKTRGQQVTLSCSPISGHRSVSWYQQTPGQGLQFLFEYFSETQRNKGNFPGRFSGRQFSNSRSEMNVSTLELGDSALYLCASSRGLAGYNYNEQFFGPGTRLTVL.

This chain joins TRBV9 and TRBJ2-1; 9 positions match TRBD1. Germline CDR1 SGDLS, CDR2 YYNGEE. The length of the CDR3 is 16 residues. V lost 4 bases, J lost 2 bases, and 7 bases stayed unmatched. The CDR3: CASSLGTGLPYNEQFF. The CDR3 bases are TGTGCCAGCAGCTTGGGGACAGGGTTGCCCTACAATGAGCAGTTCTTC.

The V gene is TRBV7-2, the J gene TRBJ2-3; TRBD2 is a possible D gene (5 bases). The V end lost 5 bases, the J end lost 0 bases, and 15 bases lay between the germline ends. CDR1 is SGHTA and CDR2 is FQGNSA in the germline V gene. The CDR3 runs 16 residues. The CDR3 nucleotides read TGTGCCAGCAGCCCCGTCGCGAGCGGAAGCACAGATACGCAGTATTTT. Amino acid sequence: CASSPVASGSTDTQYF.

This sequence joins TRBV18 and TRBJ2-7; D call uncertain. CDR1 KGHSH and CDR2 LQKENI come from the germline V gene. Trimming cost V 6 bases and J 3 bases, with 15 bases left between them. The CDR3 extends over 14 amino acids. The CDR3 coding sequence is TGTGCCAGCTCTCCCGGGTCCGGGTACTACGAGCAGTACTTC. This translates into CASSPGSGYYEQYF.

This chain connects TRBV6-6 to TRBJ2-7; maybe TRBD2 (6 bases). The V end lost 6 bases, the J end lost 3 bases, and 12 bases lay between the germline ends. The V gene's germline CDR1 is MNHNY and CDR2 SVGAGI (reference sequence). The CDR3 spans 13 residues. CDR3 amino acids: CASSPRDFYEQYV. CDR3 in DNA: TGTGCCAGCAGCCCCCGGGACTTCTACGAGCAGTACGTC.

The chain uses TRBV6-1 and TRBJ2-7; D unclear. The CDR3 runs to 14 residues. Trimming cost V 8 bases and J 0 bases, with 14 bases left between them. Germline CDR1 is MNHNS and CDR2 is SASEGT. In nucleotides, the CDR3 is TGTGCCAGCGGTTGGGCGATGAGCTCCTACGAGCAGTACGTC. As protein: CASGWAMSSYEQYV.

The chain couples TRBV7-6 to TRBJ2-5, with D possibly being TRBD2 (6 bases). The CDR3 runs 15 residues. Germline CDR1 and CDR2: SGHVS and FNYEAQ. Trimming cost V 2 bases and J 1 base, with 11 bases left between them. The CDR3 loop is CASSLTTSFQETQYF. The CDR3 DNA is TGTGCCAGCAGCTTAACGACTAGTTTCCAAGAGACCCAGTACTTC.

This chain connects TRBV27 to TRBJ2-1, with D possibly being TRBD1 (5 bases). The V gene lost 9 bases and the J gene lost 9 bases, with 12 bases spanning the gap. The germline V gene encodes CDR1 MNHEY and CDR2 SMNVEV (reference sequence). CDR3 length: 11 amino acids. The CDR3 loop reads CASLIQGEQFF. For the CDR3, the DNA is TGTGCCAGTTTAATTCAGGGTGAGCAGTTCTTC.

The rearrangement links TRBV28 to TRBJ2-7; 7 bases fit TRBD2. The CDR3 loop spans 16 amino acids. Germline V lookup: CDR1 MDHEN, CDR2 SYDVKM. The ends lost 7 bases at V and 0 bases at J; junction bases unmatched: 12. CDR3 bases: TGTGCCAGCACCGATCTAGGGGCGGGAGCCTCCTACGAGCAGTACTTC. Residues: CASTDLGAGASYEQYF.

The CDR3 loop is CASSLGGQGKYGYTF. CDR3 DNA: TGTGCCAGCAGCTTAGGGGGACAGGGCAAGTATGGCTACACCTTC. This chain links TRBV7-2 with TRBJ1-2, with 9 bases matching TRBD1. This CDR3 is 15 amino acids long. CDR1 SGHTA and CDR2 FQGNSA come from the germline V gene. V was clipped by 1 base and J by 5 bases; unmatched bases: 5.

The chain recombines TRBV5-1 with TRBJ2-2; D ambiguous. Germline V gene lookup returns CDR1 SGHRS and CDR2 YFSETQ. The CDR3 loop spans 12 amino acids. Trimming left V 2 bases short and J 4 bases short, with 3 bases between. In DNA, the CDR3 is TGCGCCAGCAGCTTCTCCACCGGGGAGCTGTTTTTT. Protein: CASSFSTGELFF.

CDR3 amino acids: CAISESIDQETQYF. The CDR3 bases are TGTGCCATCAGTGAGTCTATAGACCAAGAGACCCAGTACTTC. The chain carries TRBV10-3 and TRBJ2-5; D call uncertain. This CDR3 spans 14 amino acids. Per the germline V gene, CDR1 is ENHRY and CDR2 is SYGVKD. V was cut by 0 bases and J by 0 bases, with 5 bases left in between.